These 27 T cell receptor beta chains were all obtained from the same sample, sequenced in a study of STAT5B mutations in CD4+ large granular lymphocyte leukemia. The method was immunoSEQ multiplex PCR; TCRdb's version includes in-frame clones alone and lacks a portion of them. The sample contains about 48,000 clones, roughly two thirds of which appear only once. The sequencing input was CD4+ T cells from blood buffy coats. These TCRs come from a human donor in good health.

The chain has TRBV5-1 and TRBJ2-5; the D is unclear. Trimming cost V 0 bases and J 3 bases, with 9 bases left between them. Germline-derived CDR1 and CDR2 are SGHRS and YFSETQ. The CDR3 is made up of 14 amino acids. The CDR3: CASSLGSGEETQYF. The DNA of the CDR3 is TGCGCCAGCAGCTTGGGCTCTGGGGAAGAGACCCAGTACTTC.

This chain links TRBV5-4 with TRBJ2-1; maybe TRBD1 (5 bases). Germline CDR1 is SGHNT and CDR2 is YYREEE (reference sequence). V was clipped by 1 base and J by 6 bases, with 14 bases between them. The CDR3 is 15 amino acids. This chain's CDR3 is CASSLLGQGSNEQFF. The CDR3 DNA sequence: TGTGCCAGCAGCTTGCTCGGCCAGGGCAGCAATGAGCAGTTCTTC.

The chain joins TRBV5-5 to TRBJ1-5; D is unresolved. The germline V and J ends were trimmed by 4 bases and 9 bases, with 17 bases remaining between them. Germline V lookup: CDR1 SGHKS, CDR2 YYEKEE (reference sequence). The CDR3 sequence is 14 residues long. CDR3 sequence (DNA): TGTGCCAGCAGCGGAGGGAGCAACGGTGGGCCCCAGCATTTT. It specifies CASSGGSNGGPQHF.

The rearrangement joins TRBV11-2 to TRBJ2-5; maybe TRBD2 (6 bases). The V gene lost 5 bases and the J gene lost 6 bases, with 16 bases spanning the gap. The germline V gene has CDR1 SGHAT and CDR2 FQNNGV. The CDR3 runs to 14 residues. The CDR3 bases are TGTGCCAGCAGCCCCGGGCTAGGAGGGCAGACCCAGTACTTC. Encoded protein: CASSPGLGGQTQYF.

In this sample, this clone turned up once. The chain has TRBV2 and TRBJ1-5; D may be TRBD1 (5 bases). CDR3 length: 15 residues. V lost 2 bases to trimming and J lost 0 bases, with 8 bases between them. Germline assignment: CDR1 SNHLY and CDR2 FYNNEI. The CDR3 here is CASSEQGFSNQPQHF. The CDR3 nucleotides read TGTGCCAGCAGTGAACAGGGATTTAGCAATCAGCCCCAGCATTTT.

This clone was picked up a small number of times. CDR3: CAISSDFPAVYGYTF. The CDR3 DNA sequence: TGTGCCATCAGTTCGGACTTCCCCGCCGTTTATGGCTACACCTTC. This rearrangement joins TRBV10-3 to TRBJ1-2; D gene ambiguous. V lost 5 bases and J lost 5, with 18 bases in between. Per germline, CDR1 ENHRY and CDR2 SYGVKD. This CDR3 has 15 residues.

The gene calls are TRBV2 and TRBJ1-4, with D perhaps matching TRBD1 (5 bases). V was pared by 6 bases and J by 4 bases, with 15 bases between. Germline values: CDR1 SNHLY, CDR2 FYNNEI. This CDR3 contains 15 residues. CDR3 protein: CASSGGDSYNEKLFF. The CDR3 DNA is TGTGCCAGCAGCGGAGGTGACAGTTATAATGAAAAACTGTTTTTT.

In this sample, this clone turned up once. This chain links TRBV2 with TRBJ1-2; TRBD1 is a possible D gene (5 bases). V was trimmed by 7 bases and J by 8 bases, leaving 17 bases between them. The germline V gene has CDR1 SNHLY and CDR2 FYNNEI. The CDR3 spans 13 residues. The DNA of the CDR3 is TGTGCCAGCATCGGGACGGCGGGCGGGGGCTACACCTTC. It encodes CASIGTAGGGYTF.

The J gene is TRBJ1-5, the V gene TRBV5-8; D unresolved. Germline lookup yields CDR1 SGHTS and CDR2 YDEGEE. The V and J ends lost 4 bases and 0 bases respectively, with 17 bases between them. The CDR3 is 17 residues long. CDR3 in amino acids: CASSRALGMNSNQPQHF. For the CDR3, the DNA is TGTGCCAGCAGCAGGGCCCTGGGGATGAATAGCAATCAGCCCCAGCATTTT.

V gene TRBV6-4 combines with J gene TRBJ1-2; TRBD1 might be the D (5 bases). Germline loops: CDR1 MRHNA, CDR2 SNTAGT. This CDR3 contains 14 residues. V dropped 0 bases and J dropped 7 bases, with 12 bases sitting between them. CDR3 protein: CASSDSGDFSGYTF. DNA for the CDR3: TGTGCCAGCAGTGACTCAGGGGATTTTTCTGGCTACACCTTC.

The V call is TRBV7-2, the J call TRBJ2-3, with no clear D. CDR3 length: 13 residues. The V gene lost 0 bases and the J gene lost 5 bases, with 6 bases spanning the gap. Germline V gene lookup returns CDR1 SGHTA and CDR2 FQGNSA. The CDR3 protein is CASSLATGDTQYF. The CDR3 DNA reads TGTGCCAGCAGCTTAGCGACGGGAGATACGCAGTATTTT.

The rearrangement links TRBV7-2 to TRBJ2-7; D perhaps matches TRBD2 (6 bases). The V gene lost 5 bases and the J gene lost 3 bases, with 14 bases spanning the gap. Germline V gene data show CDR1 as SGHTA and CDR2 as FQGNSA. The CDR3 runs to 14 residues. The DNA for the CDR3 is TGTGCCAGCAGCCCCCTGGCGGGGAGCTACGAGCAGTACTTC. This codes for CASSPLAGSYEQYF.

CDR3: CASTPQGAYGYTF. The DNA for the CDR3 is TGTGCCAGCACCCCGCAGGGGGCCTATGGCTACACCTTC. The chain couples TRBV5-6 to TRBJ1-2; 8 bases align to TRBD1. J gave up 4 bases and V 6 bases, and 5 bases lay outside the gene matches. Per germline, CDR1 SGHDT and CDR2 YYEEEE. The CDR3 covers 13 residues.

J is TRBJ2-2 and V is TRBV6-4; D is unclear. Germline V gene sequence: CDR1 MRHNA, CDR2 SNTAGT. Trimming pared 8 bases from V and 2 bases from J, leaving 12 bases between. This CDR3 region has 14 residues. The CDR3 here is CASRADLNTGELFF. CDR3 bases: TGTGCCAGCCGGGCGGATCTCAACACCGGGGAGCTGTTTTTT.

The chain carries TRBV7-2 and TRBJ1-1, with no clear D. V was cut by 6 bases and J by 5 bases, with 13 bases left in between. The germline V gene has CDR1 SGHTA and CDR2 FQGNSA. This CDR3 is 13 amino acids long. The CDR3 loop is CASRSPPWTEAFF. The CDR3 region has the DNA TGTGCCAGCAGATCGCCCCCGTGGACTGAAGCTTTCTTT.

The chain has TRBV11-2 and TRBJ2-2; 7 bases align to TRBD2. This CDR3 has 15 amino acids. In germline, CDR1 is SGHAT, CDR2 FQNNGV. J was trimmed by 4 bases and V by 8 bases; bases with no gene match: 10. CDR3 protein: CASGSLAFPTGELFF. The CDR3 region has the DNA TGTGCCAGCGGCTCACTAGCGTTCCCCACCGGGGAGCTGTTTTTT.

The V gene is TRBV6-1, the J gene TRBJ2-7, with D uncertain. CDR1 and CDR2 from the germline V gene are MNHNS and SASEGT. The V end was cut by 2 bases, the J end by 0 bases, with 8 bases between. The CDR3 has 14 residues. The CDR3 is CASSERGSSYEQYV. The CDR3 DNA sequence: TGTGCCAGCAGTGAAAGAGGTAGCTCCTACGAGCAGTACGTC.

CDR3 coding DNA: TGTGCCAGCAGCTTAGATGGCGGGGGGGGGTCGAATGAGCAGTTCTTC. Its translation: CASSLDGGGGSNEQFF. This rearrangement joins TRBV11-3 to TRBJ2-1; 9 positions agree with TRBD2. CDR3 size: 16 residues. Germline V gene sequence: CDR1 SGHNT, CDR2 YENEEA. After removal of 0 bases from V and 7 bases from J, the junction contained 7 bases not matched to a gene.

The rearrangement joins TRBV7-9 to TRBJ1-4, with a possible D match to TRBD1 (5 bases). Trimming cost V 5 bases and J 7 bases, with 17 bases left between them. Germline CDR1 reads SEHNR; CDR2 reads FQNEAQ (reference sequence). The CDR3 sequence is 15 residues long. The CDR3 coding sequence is TGTGCCAGCAGCCTAAGTAATCTGGGGGGTGAAAAACTGTTTTTT. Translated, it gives CASSLSNLGGEKLFF.

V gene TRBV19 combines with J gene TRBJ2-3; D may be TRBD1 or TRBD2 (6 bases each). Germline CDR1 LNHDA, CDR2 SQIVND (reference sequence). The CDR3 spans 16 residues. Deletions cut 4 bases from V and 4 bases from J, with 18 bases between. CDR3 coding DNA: TGTGCCAGTAGTACCCCCTTTAGGGGGGCCCCAGATACGCAGTATTTT. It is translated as CASSTPFRGAPDTQYF.

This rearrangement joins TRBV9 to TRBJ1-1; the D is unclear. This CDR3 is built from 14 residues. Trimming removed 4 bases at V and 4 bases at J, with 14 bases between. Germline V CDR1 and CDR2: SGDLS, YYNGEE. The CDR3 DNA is TGTGCCAGCAGCCCCTTGCTGGCAGCCACTGAAGCTTTCTTT. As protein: CASSPLLAATEAFF.

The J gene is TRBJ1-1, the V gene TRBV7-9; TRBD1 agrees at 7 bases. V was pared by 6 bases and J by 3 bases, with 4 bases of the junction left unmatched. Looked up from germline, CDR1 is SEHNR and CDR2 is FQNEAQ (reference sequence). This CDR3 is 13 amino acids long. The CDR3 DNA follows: TGTGCCAGCAGTCGTACAGGGGACACTGAAGCTTTCTTT. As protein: CASSRTGDTEAFF.

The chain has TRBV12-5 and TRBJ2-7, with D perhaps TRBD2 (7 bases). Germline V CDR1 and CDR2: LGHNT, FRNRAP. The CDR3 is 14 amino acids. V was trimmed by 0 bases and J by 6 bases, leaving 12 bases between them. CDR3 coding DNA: TGTGCTAGTGGTTTGGTACCCGGGGGGCTCGAGCAGTACGTC. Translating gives CASGLVPGGLEQYV.

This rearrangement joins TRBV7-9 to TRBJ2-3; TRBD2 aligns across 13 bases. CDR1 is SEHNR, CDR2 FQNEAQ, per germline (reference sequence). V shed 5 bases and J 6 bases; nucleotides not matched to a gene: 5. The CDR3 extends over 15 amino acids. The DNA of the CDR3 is TGTGCCAGCAGCCCGGGACTAGCGGGGAGCGATACGCAGTATTTT. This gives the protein CASSPGLAGSDTQYF.

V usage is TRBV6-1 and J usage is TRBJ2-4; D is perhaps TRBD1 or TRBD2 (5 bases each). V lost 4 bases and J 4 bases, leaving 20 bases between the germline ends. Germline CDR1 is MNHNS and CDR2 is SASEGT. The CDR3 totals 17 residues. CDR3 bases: TGTGCCAGCAGTGCCCATGGGACCGCCGAGGGGAAAAACATTCAGTACTTC. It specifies CASSAHGTAEGKNIQYF.

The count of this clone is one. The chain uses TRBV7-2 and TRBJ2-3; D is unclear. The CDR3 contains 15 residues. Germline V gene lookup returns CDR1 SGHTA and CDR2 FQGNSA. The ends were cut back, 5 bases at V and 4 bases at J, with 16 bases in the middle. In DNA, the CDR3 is TGTGCCAGCAGCGTTCAGGCGGTGGAGTCAGATACGCAGTATTTT. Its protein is CASSVQAVESDTQYF.

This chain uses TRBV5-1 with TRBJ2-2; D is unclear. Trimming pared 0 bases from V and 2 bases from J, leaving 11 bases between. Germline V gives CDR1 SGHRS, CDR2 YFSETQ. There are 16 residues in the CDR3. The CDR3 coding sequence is TGCGCCAGCAGCTTGGTCGGGCAGACCAACACCGGGGAGCTGTTTTTT. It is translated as CASSLVGQTNTGELFF.